This T cell receptor (beta chain) was profiled in a study of blood T cell repertoires in COVID-19 (dated by TCRdb to 2020 to 2021). About the full investigation: Collaborator samples came from the United States, Italy and Spain and covered acute and convalescent phases of COVID-19. The prospective study material was composed of cDNA or gDNA derived from T cells, B-cell-depleted T cells, or PBMCs. Where HLA class I and class II types were available, the types were taken from metadata supplied by the sample provider, not from assay-based typing. Samples were obtained from the ongoing ImmuneRACE study (first 160 participants) and from over a thousand subjects provided by 6 global collaborators. Subjects who had been exposed to COVID-19, were actively infected with it, or had recovered from it provided the deeply sampled blood TCRbeta repertoires that made up the dataset. Nearly every sample came with metadata listing a de-identified subject ID, COVID-19 status, age in years and sex. The repertoires were released in a freely available public database meant as a resource for research on the immune response to SARS-CoV-2. The research as a whole found: The amount of clinical and demographic metadata varied by source and participant and was provided uncurated.

A remark on this clone: It has no known antigen specificity. No much larger clone exists at a distance of one base, and base qualities are not known.

The collaborating institutions used their own protocols to collect whole blood in K2EDTA tubes. Collaborator samples were shipped for TCRbeta analysis as frozen whole blood, isolated PBMCs, or DNA extracted from either sample type. The immunoSEQ Assay, a bias-controlled multiplex PCR, was used to amplify TCRbeta CDR3 regions from genomic DNA. In the paper's pipeline: The number of nucleated cells in each sample was estimated by amplification of reference gene primers within the assay. To quantify the absolute abundance of each unique TCRbeta CDR3 rearrangement, sequence reads were collapsed and filtered. For each sample, productive Simpson clonality was calculated by taking the square root of Simpson's diversity index across productive rearrangements. TCRdb carries this immuneACCESS record with in-frame sequences only. Its versions omit some clonotypes, under half of them owing to an unresolved V gene in the studies checked, with the rest unexplained. V and J calls and clone size are those listed in that table; D and trimming were worked out from the DNA. In all, the sample holds under 200,000 clones, and approximately 90% of those were seen once. Roughly 21% of the sample belongs to the ten largest clones.

As encoded in the germline V gene, CDR1 is KGHDR while CDR2 is SFDVKD. V is clipped by 8 bases and J by 6 bases, and the sequence between their germline boundaries is 10 bases long. Including the terminal cysteine and phenylalanine, the CDR3 comprises 12 residues. Only the CDR3 DNA stays, 36 bases, in frame from base 1. This clonotype was obtained from a man aged 55 to 70 with active or convalescent COVID-19. The chain uses TRBV24-1 and TRBJ2-1; no D gene is confidently identified. Source material: peripheral blood. The CDR3 amino acid sequence is: CATMGQTNEQFF. The DNA is as follows: TGTGCCACCATGGGCCAGACCAATGAGCAGTTCTTC.